This entry is about one T cell receptor beta chain. Its antigen is not identified. The data are from a study of OX40 agonist ivuxolimab in advanced cancers. In the study overall: Patients were dosed intravenously with ivuxolimab at 0.01 to 10 mg/kg every 2 weeks. Points from the study as a whole: The mean number of expanded clones was higher in CD8+ T cells than in CD4+.

The data were produced by immunoSEQ multiplex PCR, yet TCRdb's version contains in-frame clones alone and is incomplete. The data contain 95,000 to 150,000 clones, roughly 95% of them seen just once; the ten biggest clones take up over 0.15%. In germline, CDR1 is MNHEY, CDR2 SMNVEV (reference sequence). V gave up 3 bases and J gave up 9 bases; unmatched junction bases: 5. The CDR3 consists of 15 residues. This receptor was identified in an adult with an advanced solid tumor such as melanoma, head and neck, liver or kidney cancer. The V gene is TRBV27, the J gene TRBJ2-2; 12 bases agree with TRBD2. Sequencing used CD4+ or CD8+ T cells sorted from blood, obtained in a trial of the OX40 agonist ivuxolimab. CDR3 DNA sequence: TGTGCCAGCAGTTTCGTGACTAGCGGGAGTAGGGAGCTGTTTTTT. Residues: CASSFVTSGSRELFF.